Reported below is one T cell receptor beta chain. The CDR3 is 15 amino acids. V dropped 4 bases and J dropped 3; count of bases not matched to a gene: 7. Germline CDR1 SGHNT, CDR2 YYREEE (reference sequence). Followed over time, Seattle patients had been enrolled while infection was active. This table comes from immunoSEQ multiplex PCR, and its TCRdb copy is limited to in-frame clones, with some not included. Among over 200,000 clones, around 80% were seen once, and the ten largest hold over 1%. This entry belongs to a study of blood T cell repertoires in COVID-19. Study-wide background: From the United States, Italy and Spain came samples of acute and convalescent COVID-19.

The sequencing sample was made of peripheral blood. The chain employs TRBV5-4 and TRBJ2-1; 7 nucleotides agree with TRBD1. The clonotype originates from a woman aged 25 to 39 with COVID-19, enrolled during active disease. DNA for the CDR3: TGTGCCAGCAGCAGAAACAGGGGCAACTACAATGAGCAGTTCTTC. Its protein product is CASSRNRGNYNEQFF. Filled out from reference TRBV5-4 and TRBJ2-1, the complete variable domain reads ETGVTQSPTHLIKTRGQQVTLRCSSQSGHNTVSWYQQALGQGPQFIFQYYREEENGRGNFPPRFSGLQFPNYSSELNVNALELDDSALYLCASSRNRGNYNEQFFGPGTRLTVL.